Each of the 30 T cell receptor beta chains below was sequenced from the same sample in a study of regulatory T cells in long-lasting Graves disease. Arm-PCR of CDR3 regions with iRepertoire HTBI primers generated TCR beta libraries. TCRdb ran MiXCR on the multiplex PCR reads and lists one entry per CDR3 protein. The sample holds some 220,000 distinct CDR3 sequences, around a fifth seen once. Time point in this sample: newly diagnosed GD, antithyroid drugs for less than 3 months. Following extraction of RNA from PBMCs, that RNA was used to make the TCR library. This same sample was also taken into another study, of T cells in Graves' hyperthyroidism and ophthalmopathy.

Here the sequenced sample was peripheral blood mononuclear cells (PBMCs), taken at new diagnosis, from a patient treated with antithyroid drugs. The receptors here all came from a woman aged 30 to 39 with Graves disease.

This clonotype came up many times. The rearrangement links TRBV24-1 to TRBJ2-4; the D is unclear. Germline V gene sequence: CDR1 KGHDR, CDR2 SFDVKD. The V and J ends lost 3 bases and 6 bases respectively, with 8 bases between them. The CDR3 runs to 13 residues. CDR3 region: CATSDRRTNIQYF. CDR3 coding DNA: TGTGCCACCAGTGATCGCAGGACAAACATTCAGTACTTC.

The chain recombines TRBV9 with TRBJ1-1; 7 bases line up with TRBD1. CDR1 is SGDLS and CDR2 is YYNGEE in the germline V gene. After removal of 0 bases from V and 4 bases from J, the junction contained 12 bases not matched to a gene. This CDR3 comprises 17 residues. CDR3 nucleotide sequence: TGTGCCAGCAGCGTAGGACAGGGAGGGGGGCAAAGCACTGAAGCTTTCTTT. This encodes CASSVGQGGGQSTEAFF.

The chain carries TRBV5-5 and TRBJ1-1; D remains unclear. Germline values: CDR1 SGHKS, CDR2 YYEKEE (reference sequence). The CDR3 is 14 residues long. The V end was cut by 3 bases, the J end by 0 bases, with 9 bases between. The CDR3 coding sequence is TGTGCCAGCAGCTCACCCGCCGTGAACACTGAAGCTTTCTTT. Translation: CASSSPAVNTEAFF.

On this clonotype itself: A far larger clone is one nucleotide away, so this likely arose from a read error. The V call is TRBV11-3, the J call TRBJ1-3; D is undetermined. CDR1 and CDR2 (germline): SGHNT, YENEEA. The CDR3 sequence is 12 residues long. DNA for the CDR3: TGTGCCAGCGGCTTAGAGGGAAACACCATATATTTT. This encodes CASGLEGNTIYF.

The table lists this clonotype with many counts. The chain carries TRBV29-1 and TRBJ2-6, with D possibly matching TRBD1 (6 bases). The CDR3 runs to 17 residues. Germline-derived CDR1 and CDR2 are SQVTM and ANQGSEA. The CDR3 region has the DNA TGCAGTGCTGCGGTCGGACAGAGGACCTCTGGGGCCAACGTCCTGACTTTC. As protein: CSAAVGQRTSGANVLTF.

The chain combines TRBV9 with TRBJ1-1; D gene uncertain. The germline gives CDR1 SGDLS, CDR2 YYNGEE. Trimming pared 0 bases from V and 4 bases from J, leaving 13 bases between. The CDR3 runs 15 residues. The CDR3 DNA reads TGTGCCAGCAGCGTAGGTTCCAGCTGGACCACTGAAGCTTTCTTT. This translates into CASSVGSSWTTEAFF.

This clonotype has more than one count but fewer than ten. The gene calls are TRBV11-2 and TRBJ1-2; TRBD1 is a possible D gene (6 bases). Trimming pared 6 bases from V and 3 bases from J, leaving 17 bases between. Germline V CDR1 and CDR2: SGHAT, FQNNGV. This CDR3 region has 15 residues. CDR3 in DNA: TGTGCCAGCAGGGGTTTGGGGGGCAGTTACTATGGCTACACCTTC. It specifies CASRGLGGSYYGYTF.

This clonotype was observed at least ten times. The chain is built from TRBV7-2 and TRBJ1-1, with D possibly matching TRBD1 (6 bases). Germline loops: CDR1 SGHTA, CDR2 FQGNSA. Deletions cut 4 bases from V and 4 bases from J, with 13 bases between. This CDR3 is built from 14 residues. CDR3 protein: CASSSQGRGTEAFF. CDR3 nucleotide sequence: TGTGCCAGCAGCTCACAGGGAAGGGGCACTGAAGCTTTCTTT.

This clonotype was found many times. This CDR3 reads CAWSQADTNQPQHF. The CDR3, as DNA: TGTGCCTGGAGTCAGGCGGACACCAATCAGCCCCAGCATTTT. V usage is TRBV30 and J usage is TRBJ1-5, with a possible D match to TRBD1 (5 bases). Germline V gene data show CDR1 as GTSNPN and CDR2 as SVGIG (reference sequence). Trimming pared 2 bases from V and 3 bases from J, leaving 11 bases between. The length of the CDR3 is 14 residues.

V and J are TRBV9 and TRBJ2-1, with D unresolved. Germline V gene lookup returns CDR1 SGDLS and CDR2 YYNGEE. This CDR3 region has 13 residues. V was cut by 0 bases and J by 6 bases, with 7 bases left in between. The DNA for the CDR3 is TGTGCCAGCAGCGTAGTTTTGGGCAATGAGCAGTTCTTC. This gives the protein CASSVVLGNEQFF.

The table lists this clonotype with a few counts. This sequence joins TRBV30 and TRBJ1-4; possibly TRBD1 for D (5 bases). V was clipped by 4 bases and J by 1 base, with 22 bases between them. This CDR3 region has 18 residues. Germline CDR1 and CDR2: GTSNPN and SVGIG (reference sequence). DNA of the CDR3: TGTGCCTGGAACCATTTCCCAGGGTTTTCTGTAACTAATGAAAAACTGTTTTTT. Residues: CAWNHFPGFSVTNEKLFF.

This clonotype has a count of ten or more. This chain uses TRBV5-6 with TRBJ1-6; D remains ambiguous. V dropped 2 bases and J dropped 12 bases, with 15 bases sitting between them. The germline V gene has CDR1 SGHDT and CDR2 YYEEEE. The CDR3 loop spans 14 amino acids. The CDR3 is CASSLNDGFQPLHF. The CDR3 nucleotides are TGTGCCAGCAGCTTAAACGACGGCTTCCAACCCCTCCACTTT.

There are many counts of this clonotype. The chain recombines TRBV18 with TRBJ1-5; D not resolved. The CDR3 is 16 amino acids. The V and J ends lost 4 bases and 0 bases respectively, with 13 bases between them. Germline CDR1 and CDR2: KGHSH and LQKENI. The CDR3 DNA reads TGTGCCAGCTCACAACCGGGAGTTTATAGCAATCAGCCCCAGCATTTT. This sequence encodes CASSQPGVYSNQPQHF.

This clonotype has at least ten counts. This chain uses TRBV6-1 with TRBJ1-3; D remains ambiguous. V lost 7 bases and J lost 7, with 20 bases in between. The CDR3 has 15 residues. Germline V gene sequence: CDR1 MNHNS, CDR2 SASEGT. The CDR3 region is CASKTSSLVGNTIYF. Written as DNA, the CDR3 is TGTGCCAGCAAGACCAGCTCTTTGGTGGGGAACACCATATATTTT.

About this clonotype itself: A far larger clone lies a single base away; this is likely a read error. In this CDR3 the conserved last residue, phenylalanine or tryptophan, is missing, so a read error is likely. The chain recombines TRBV6-5 with TRBJ2-3, with a possible D match to TRBD1 (5 bases). Germline V gives CDR1 MNHEY, CDR2 SVGAGI. This CDR3 is 16 amino acids long. V gave up 4 bases and J gave up 0 bases, with 14 bases separating them. CDR3 in DNA: TGTGCCAGCAGTTCCCCCAGGGCTTCTAGCACAGATACGCAGTATCTT. It yields the protein CASSSPRASSTDTQYL.

This clonotype was picked up a small number of times. The rearrangement joins TRBV7-9 to TRBJ2-5; 10 bases line up with TRBD1. This CDR3 is 15 amino acids long. The junction had 7 bases not matched to a gene; V was cut back by 5 bases and J by 4 bases. The germline CDR1 and CDR2 sequences are SEHNR and FQNEAQ (reference sequence). CDR3 DNA sequence: TGTGCCAGCAGCCCCGGGACAGGGGCATCAGAGACCCAGTACTTC. Residues: CASSPGTGASETQYF.

This clonotype showed up many times. One junction end does not reproduce the germline sequence, and a read error may be involved. This sequence joins TRBV2 and TRBJ1-3; a possible D gene is TRBD1 (6 bases). The V gene's germline CDR1 is SNHLY and CDR2 FYNNEI. The CDR3 spans 15 residues. In DNA form, the CDR3 reads TGTGCCAGCAGGGAAGAGACAGGATCTGGAAACACCATATATTTT. It codes for CASREETGSGNTIYF.

This clonotype was found many times. The chain employs TRBV27 and TRBJ2-3; D assignment may be TRBD1 or TRBD2 (5 bases each). This CDR3 spans 16 amino acids. CDR1 MNHEY and CDR2 SMNVEV come from the germline V gene (reference sequence). Between the trimmed V and J ends, which lost 3 bases and 2 bases, there was a span of 15 bases. CDR3 sequence reads: CASSFRGPPNTDTQYF. CDR3 bases: TGTGCCAGCAGTTTTCGGGGACCCCCAAACACAGATACGCAGTATTTT.

This clonotype appeared many times. The rearrangement joins TRBV27 to TRBJ1-1; D is perhaps TRBD1 (5 bases). The germline gives CDR1 MNHEY, CDR2 SMNVEV (reference sequence). The CDR3 loop spans 14 amino acids. Trimming removed 3 bases at V and 5 bases at J, with 13 bases between. CDR3 residues: CASSLSRGKTEAFF. In DNA form, the CDR3 reads TGTGCCAGCAGTTTGTCTCGGGGGAAAACTGAAGCTTTCTTT.

Comments on this clonotype: A much larger clone lies a single base off, so this may be a read error. The chain is built from TRBV18 and TRBJ1-3; D is unresolved. Trimming removed 3 bases at V and 0 bases at J, with 18 bases between. The CDR3 extends over 18 amino acids. Germline V gene sequence: CDR1 KGHSH, CDR2 LQKENI. In DNA, the CDR3 is TGTGCCAGCTCACCTCCCTCGAGGCCCTGGACCTCTGGAAACACCATATATTTT. Encoded protein: CASSPPSRPWTSGNTIYF.

This chain links TRBV3-1 with TRBJ1-5; 10 bases line up with TRBD1. Trimming took 3 bases from V and 5 from J; bases not matched to a gene: 10. The germline gives CDR1 LGHDT, CDR2 YNNKEL (reference sequence). CDR3 length: 17 amino acids. The CDR3 reads CASSQGTGVRVDQPQHF. CDR3 bases: TGTGCCAGCAGCCAGGGGACAGGGGTTCGGGTGGATCAGCCCCAGCATTTT. Full variable domain (remainder filled in from reference TRBV3-1 and TRBJ1-5): DTAVSQTPKYLVTQMGNDKSIKCEQNLGHDTMYWYKQDSKKFLKIMFSYNNKELIINETVPNRFSPKSPDKAHLNLHINSLELGDSAVYFCASSQGTGVRVDQPQHFGDGTRLSIL.

This clonotype has ten or more counts. J is TRBJ2-7 and V is TRBV12-3 or TRBV12-4; D unresolved. The germline V and J ends were trimmed by 1 base and 2 bases, with 6 bases remaining between them. The CDR3 contains 13 residues. In DNA, the CDR3 is TGTGCCAGCAGTTTAGACCCTGCCTACGAGCAGTACTTC. It is translated as CASSLDPAYEQYF.

This clonotype occurred many times. This chain joins TRBV12-3 or TRBV12-4 and TRBJ1-6; 9 bases map to TRBD1. The CDR3 consists of 15 residues. V shed 1 base and J 11 bases; nucleotides not matched to a gene: 6. CDR3 in amino acids: CASSLGTGDSAPLHF. The DNA for the CDR3 is TGTGCCAGCAGTTTAGGGACAGGGGATTCGGCACCCCTCCACTTT.

About this clonotype itself: It differs at one base from a far larger clone, so likely a read error. V is TRBV2 and J is TRBJ2-1; 13 positions agree with TRBD2. The DNA end is more similar to TRBJ2-5, so the J call may be wrong. The germline gives CDR1 SNHLY, CDR2 FYNNEI. This CDR3 is 19 amino acids long. The CDR3 nucleotides read TGTGCCAGCAGTGATGGGACTAGCGGGACCAGCCTCCTTCAAGAGACCCAGTACTTC. This codes for CASSDGTSGTSLLQETQYF.

About this clonotype itself: This sequence may be a read error, since a much larger clone differs from it by one base. The chain combines TRBV18 with TRBJ2-7; 7 bases are shared with TRBD2. Matching the DNA end better, TRBJ2-1 makes the J call doubtful. The germline gives CDR1 KGHSH, CDR2 LQKENI. CDR3 length: 14 amino acids. CDR3 nucleotides: TGTGCCAGCTCACCCTCAAGCGGGGTCCCCGAGCAGTTCTTC. Translated: CASSPSSGVPEQFF.

J is TRBJ2-7 and V is TRBV11-2, with 10 bases aligning to TRBD1. V lost 5 bases and J lost 4; bases outside the gene matches: 5. Germline V CDR1 and CDR2: SGHAT, FQNNGV. CDR3 size: 14 residues. The CDR3 reads CASSVTGGGYEQYF. In DNA form, the CDR3 reads TGTGCCAGCAGCGTGACAGGGGGCGGTTACGAGCAGTACTTC.

This chain connects TRBV12-3 or TRBV12-4 to TRBJ2-1; TRBD2 matches at 15 bases. Germline trimming cut 6 bases from V and 6 bases from J; bases unmatched to any gene: 9. This CDR3 region has 17 residues. The CDR3: CASRRTSGRAGSNEQFF. CDR3 coding DNA: TGTGCCAGCAGGAGGACTAGCGGGAGGGCAGGCTCCAATGAGCAGTTCTTC.

The sample holds many counts of this clonotype. The chain employs TRBV12-5 and TRBJ1-5; a weak D match, TRBD1 (6 bases). Trimming pared 1 base from V and 3 bases from J, leaving 10 bases between. Germline values: CDR1 LGHNT, CDR2 FRNRAP. The CDR3 extends over 15 amino acids. CDR3 region: CASGLGTAYNQPQHF. CDR3 nucleotide sequence: TGTGCTAGTGGTTTGGGGACAGCTTACAATCAGCCCCAGCATTTT.

This clonotype was picked up many times. The V gene is TRBV7-6, the J gene TRBJ2-1, with 10 bases aligning to TRBD2. Germline loops: CDR1 SGHVS, CDR2 FNYEAQ. The ends lost 1 base at V and 5 bases at J; junction bases unmatched: 11. The CDR3 sequence is 18 residues long. The CDR3 nucleotides are TGTGCCAGCAGCTTAGGGCTAGCGGGAGTTTCAGGAAACAATGAGCAGTTCTTC. This gives the protein CASSLGLAGVSGNNEQFF.

The chain recombines TRBV9 with TRBJ2-1; 7 nucleotides match TRBD1. The CDR3 sequence is 17 residues long. CDR1 and CDR2 (germline): SGDLS, YYNGEE. The V segment lost 1 base and the J segment 10 bases; nucleotides outside the gene matches: 17. The CDR3 DNA reads as TGTGCCAGCAGCGTACTCGATCACCCCGTAGGGACAGTAGAGCAGTTCTTC. Translating it yields CASSVLDHPVGTVEQFF.